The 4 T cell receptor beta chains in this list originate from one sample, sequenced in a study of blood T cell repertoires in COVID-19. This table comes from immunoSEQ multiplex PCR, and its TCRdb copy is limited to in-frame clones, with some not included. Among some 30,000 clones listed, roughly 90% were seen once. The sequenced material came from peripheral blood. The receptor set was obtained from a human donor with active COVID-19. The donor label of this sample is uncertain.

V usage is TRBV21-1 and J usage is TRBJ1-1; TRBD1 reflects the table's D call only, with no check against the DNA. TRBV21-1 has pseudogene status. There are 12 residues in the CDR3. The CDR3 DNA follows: TGTGCCAGCAGCGTCCGGGACAGGGAAGCTTTCTTT. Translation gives CASSVRDREAFF.

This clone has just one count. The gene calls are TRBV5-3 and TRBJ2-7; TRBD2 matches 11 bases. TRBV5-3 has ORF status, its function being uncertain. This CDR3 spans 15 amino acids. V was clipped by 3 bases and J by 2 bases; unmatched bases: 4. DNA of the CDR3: TGTGCCAGAAGCTCCACTAGCGGGGGAGCCTACGAGCAGTACTTC. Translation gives CARSSTSGGAYEQYF.

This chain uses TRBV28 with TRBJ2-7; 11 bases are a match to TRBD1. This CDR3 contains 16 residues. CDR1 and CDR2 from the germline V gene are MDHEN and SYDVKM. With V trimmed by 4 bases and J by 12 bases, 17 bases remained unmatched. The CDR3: CASSSQWGQGGEVLYF. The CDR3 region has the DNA TGTGCCAGCAGTTCTCAGTGGGGACAGGGGGGCGAGGTCTTGTACTTC. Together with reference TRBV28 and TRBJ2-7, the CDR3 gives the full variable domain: DVKVTQSSRYLVKRTGEKVFLECVQDMDHENMFWYRQDPGLGLRLIYFSYDVKMKEKGDIPEGYSVSREKKERFSLILESASTNQTSMYLCASSSQWGQGGEVLYFGPGTRLTVT.

The CDR3 sequence: CASGGQTTGELFF. CDR3 DNA: TGCGCCAGCGGGGGACAGACCACCGGGGAGCTGTTTTTT. The chain carries TRBV5-1 and TRBJ2-2; 7 nucleotides align to TRBD1. Trimming cost V 7 bases and J 4 bases; bases outside gene matches: 4. The CDR3 sequence is 13 residues long. The germline V gene has CDR1 SGHRS and CDR2 YFSETQ. Full variable domain (missing parts from reference TRBV5-1 and TRBJ2-2): KAGVTQTPRYLIKTRGQQVTLSCSPISGHRSVSWYQQTPGQGLQFLFEYFSETQRNKGNFPGRFSGRQFSNSRSEMNVSTLELGDSALYLCASGGQTTGELFFGEGSRLTVL.